Below are 23 T cell receptor beta chains sequenced from a single sample in a study of regulatory T cells in long-lasting Graves disease. Described time point: persistent/refractory GD, antithyroid drugs over 5 years with positive TRAb. The TCR library used RNA extracted from PBMCs. To make TCR beta libraries, researchers used iRepertoire HTBI primers and Arm-PCR of CDR3 regions. From the multiplex PCR reads, TCRdb called clonotypes with MiXCR, one entry per CDR3 protein. The table shows 350,000 to 450,000 distinct CDR3 sequences, with less than 30% occurring only once. The material was peripheral blood mononuclear cells (PBMCs), obtained when the disease was refractory, from a patient treated with antithyroid drugs. The receptor source for this set is a woman aged 40 to 55 with Graves disease.

This clonotype was counted many times. V and J are TRBV2 and TRBJ1-3; D gene uncertain. Trimming removed 2 bases from V and 0 bases from J, with 2 bases in between. Germline-derived CDR1 and CDR2 are SNHLY and FYNNEI. The CDR3 consists of 13 residues. The CDR3 region is CASSEHSGNTIYF. The CDR3 region has the DNA TGTGCCAGCAGTGAACACTCTGGAAACACCATATATTTT. Using reference TRBV2 and TRBJ1-3 for the parts outside the CDR3, the full variable domain is EPEVTQTPSHQVTQMGQEVILRCVPISNHLYFYWYRQILGQKVEFLVSFYNNEISEKSEIFDDQFSVERPDGSNFTLKIRSTKLEDSAMYFCASSEHSGNTIYFGEGSWLTVV.

This clonotype has at least ten counts. J is TRBJ2-7 and V is TRBV28; TRBD2 might be the D (5 bases). This CDR3 has 15 residues. The germline gives CDR1 MDHEN, CDR2 SYDVKM. V lost 5 bases and J lost 0, with 14 bases in between. The CDR3 spells CASSTKYGISYEQYF. The CDR3 DNA is TGTGCCAGCAGTACAAAATACGGGATCTCCTACGAGCAGTACTTC.

This clonotype was seen a handful of times. The chain uses TRBV20-1 and TRBJ2-7; TRBD2 matches at 7 bases. CDR1 is DFQATT and CDR2 is SNEGSKA in the germline V gene (reference sequence). The V and J ends lost 3 bases and 3 bases, in that order; junction bases with no gene match: 8. The CDR3 spans 14 residues. CDR3 amino acids: CSARGLAVLYEQYF. The CDR3 bases are TGCAGTGCTAGGGGTCTAGCGGTCCTCTACGAGCAGTACTTC.

This clonotype was seen at least ten times. The CDR3 nucleotides read TGTGCCAGCAGCCGCACAAGGGGGGTCGAAGCTTTCTTT. Translated, it gives CASSRTRGVEAFF. This rearrangement joins TRBV11-1 to TRBJ1-1; possible D gene TRBD1, 6 bases. The ends were cut back, 5 bases at V and 8 bases at J, with 15 bases in the middle. The germline CDR1 and CDR2 sequences are SGHAT and FQDESV (reference sequence). The CDR3 consists of 13 residues.

This clonotype has at least ten counts. The J gene is TRBJ2-4, the V gene TRBV2; 14 bases match TRBD2. CDR3 length equals 17 residues. From germline, CDR1 is SNHLY and CDR2 FYNNEI. V lost 3 bases, J lost 3 bases, and 4 bases stayed unmatched. CDR3 residues: CASSEGLAGAVKNIQYF. As DNA, the CDR3 is TGTGCCAGCAGTGAGGGACTAGCGGGAGCTGTCAAAAACATTCAGTACTTC.

The J gene is TRBJ2-1, the V gene TRBV11-2; TRBD2 might be the D (5 bases). The CDR3 has 15 amino acids. V shed 0 bases and J shed 4 bases, with 10 bases lying between them. Germline loops: CDR1 SGHAT, CDR2 FQNNGV. The CDR3 DNA follows: TGTGCCAGCAGCTTAGATCAACTAGGATACAATGAGCAGTTCTTC. This encodes CASSLDQLGYNEQFF.

This sequence joins TRBV6-5 and TRBJ1-1; TRBD1 might be the D (6 bases). Trimming removed 0 bases at V and 11 bases at J, with 10 bases between. The germline gives CDR1 MNHEY, CDR2 SVGAGI. The CDR3 is 12 amino acids. CDR3: CASSYSGAVAFF. The CDR3 DNA follows: TGTGCCAGCAGTTACTCGGGGGCGGTGGCTTTCTTT.

This clonotype has a count of ten or more. The chain joins TRBV6-5 to TRBJ2-7, with 12 bases aligning to TRBD2. J lost 2 bases, V lost 4 bases, and 21 bases had no gene match. The CDR3 extends over 21 amino acids. Germline CDR1 is MNHEY and CDR2 is SVGAGI. CDR3 protein: CASSSQTYTWASGRAPYEQYF. The DNA of the CDR3 is TGTGCCAGCAGTTCCCAGACTTATACCTGGGCTAGCGGGAGGGCGCCCTACGAGCAGTACTTC.

This clonotype appeared many times. This chain uses TRBV5-1 with TRBJ1-4; D uncertain. The length of the CDR3 is 14 residues. V was clipped by 0 bases and J by 3 bases, with 6 bases between them. From germline, CDR1 is SGHRS and CDR2 YFSETQ. The CDR3 reads CASSLGSPNEKLFF. The DNA for the CDR3 is TGCGCCAGCAGCTTGGGTAGCCCTAATGAAAAACTGTTTTTT.

This chain links TRBV5-6 with TRBJ2-5, with D uncertain. The germline gives CDR1 SGHDT, CDR2 YYEEEE. The CDR3 runs 15 residues. The ends were cut back, 0 bases at V and 2 bases at J, with 11 bases in the middle. This CDR3 is CASSLAGFGQETQYF. The DNA for the CDR3 is TGTGCCAGCAGCTTGGCTGGGTTCGGTCAAGAGACCCAGTACTTC.

This chain uses TRBV4-1 with TRBJ1-2; D is unclear. Germline V gene data show CDR1 as MGHRA and CDR2 as YSYEKL. There are 12 residues in the CDR3. Trimming removed 1 base from V and 12 bases from J, with 12 bases in between. The CDR3 region is CASSQASGIHTF. The CDR3 region has the DNA TGCGCCAGCAGCCAAGCTTCGGGCATCCACACCTTC.

The table lists this clonotype with many counts. This chain connects TRBV2 to TRBJ1-1; no clear D. Germline CDR1 and CDR2: SNHLY and FYNNEI. The CDR3 is 12 residues long. V dropped 10 bases and J dropped 6 bases, with 15 bases sitting between them. The CDR3: CAIRRVGSEAFF. In nucleotides, the CDR3 is TGTGCCATCCGAAGGGTGGGATCTGAAGCTTTCTTT.

This clonotype was detected many times. The genes are TRBV12-3 or TRBV12-4 and TRBJ2-7; the D gene is possibly TRBD1 (6 bases). V was cut by 6 bases and J by 0 bases, with 9 bases left in between. The CDR3 totals 13 residues. The CDR3 nucleotides read TGTGCCAGCAGAAGGGGGAGCTCCTACGAGCAGTACTTC. This encodes CASRRGSSYEQYF.

The sample holds one count of this clonotype. The V and J genes are TRBV2 and TRBJ2-1, with 7 bases fitting TRBD2. The CDR3 has 13 amino acids. V trimming: 7 bases; J trimming: 15 bases; junction bases outside the gene matches: 15. Germline CDR1 reads SNHLY; CDR2 reads FYNNEI. The CDR3 nucleotides read TGTGCCAGCACGGTCACCCCGTGGACTAGACTGTTCTTC. This codes for CASTVTPWTRLFF.

V gene TRBV29-1 combines with J gene TRBJ2-3; D is possibly TRBD1 or TRBD2 (6 bases each). Trimming took off 5 bases at V and 6 bases at J, with 18 bases between the two ends. Germline CDR1 reads SQVTM; CDR2 reads ANQGSEA. The CDR3 runs 14 residues. CDR3 in DNA: TGCAGCGTTCCATTTGGGGGGCAGGCGGATACGCAGTATTTT. Its protein is CSVPFGGQADTQYF.

This clonotype was observed many times. The V and J genes are TRBV11-2 and TRBJ2-7; D not resolved. V shed 2 bases and J shed 0 bases, with 11 bases lying between them. The CDR3 spans 15 residues. From germline, CDR1 is SGHAT and CDR2 FQNNGV. The CDR3 is CASSLSGPRSYEQYF. In nucleotides, the CDR3 is TGTGCCAGCAGCTTATCCGGGCCCCGCTCCTACGAGCAGTACTTC.

This clonotype has ten or more counts. This sequence joins TRBV6-1 and TRBJ2-5; maybe TRBD2 (5 bases). CDR1 is MNHNS, CDR2 SASEGT, per germline. The CDR3 is made up of 16 amino acids. Trimming took off 2 bases at V and 0 bases at J, with 13 bases between the two ends. DNA of the CDR3: TGTGCCAGCAGTGAATATGGAGGTCGGTACCAAGAGACCCAGTACTTC. Translated, it gives CASSEYGGRYQETQYF.

This clonotype was detected many times. The V and J genes are TRBV28 and TRBJ2-6, with D possibly being TRBD1 (5 bases). Per the germline V gene, CDR1 is MDHEN and CDR2 is SYDVKM. Deletions cut 6 bases from V and 0 bases from J, with 18 bases between. The CDR3 extends over 18 amino acids. The CDR3 nucleotides read TGTGCCAGCAGCCACAGGTGGGGTAAGAGCTCTGGGGCCAACGTCCTGACTTTC. Its translation is CASSHRWGKSSGANVLTF.

The chain links TRBV2 to TRBJ2-5; D is unresolved. This CDR3 has 12 residues. Trimming shortened V by 7 bases and J by 3 bases, and 9 bases separated the two germline ends. Germline CDR1 reads SNHLY; CDR2 reads FYNNEI. For the CDR3, the DNA is TGTGCCAGCATGGAAGGAGAAGAGACCCAGTACTTC. Protein: CASMEGEETQYF.

This clonotype came up a few times. The chain has TRBV10-3 and TRBJ1-5; D is undetermined. From germline, CDR1 is ENHRY and CDR2 SYGVKD. CDR3 length: 17 amino acids. The V gene lost 2 bases and the J gene lost 5 bases, with 19 bases spanning the gap. CDR3 sequence: CAISERGSGLSYQPQHF. CDR3 DNA: TGTGCCATCAGTGAGCGAGGTAGCGGTCTTTCATATCAGCCCCAGCATTTT.

The V call is TRBV11-2, the J call TRBJ2-1; unclear D gene. Per the germline V gene, CDR1 is SGHAT and CDR2 is FQNNGV. The ends were cut back, 5 bases at V and 5 bases at J, with 13 bases in the middle. The length of the CDR3 is 14 residues. The CDR3 nucleotides are TGTGCCAGCAGCGATTGGTGCTGCCACAATGAGCAGTTCTTC. It specifies CASSDWCCHNEQFF.

This clonotype came up a few times. The rearrangement uses TRBV19 and TRBJ2-7; 7 nucleotides line up with TRBD2. Germline values: CDR1 LNHDA, CDR2 SQIVND (reference sequence). V shed 5 bases and J 3 bases; nucleotides not matched to a gene: 7. This CDR3 is built from 14 residues. The CDR3 sequence: CASSVGLEVYEQYF. In DNA form, the CDR3 reads TGTGCCAGTAGTGTCGGACTAGAAGTCTACGAGCAGTACTTC. The variable domain in full, completed from reference TRBV19 and TRBJ2-7, reads DGGITQSPKYLFRKEGQNVTLSCEQNLNHDAMYWYRQDPGQGLRLIYYSQIVNDFQKGDIAEGYSVSREKKESFPLTVTSAQKNPTAFYLCASSVGLEVYEQYFGPGTRLTVT.

J is TRBJ2-7 and V is TRBV19; TRBD2 matches 14 bases. The CDR3 totals 17 residues. The germline gives CDR1 LNHDA, CDR2 SQIVND (reference sequence). Losses at the gene ends were 5 bases for V and 7 bases for J; bases not matched to a gene: 13. The CDR3 bases are TGTGCCAGTAGTGTCTCCGGGACTAGCGGGAGTTTGAGAGAGCAGTACTTC. Its protein is CASSVSGTSGSLREQYF.